One sample yielded the 17 T cell receptor beta chains listed below, sequenced in a study of cytomegalovirus exposure and HLA in healthy donors. PCR amplification relied on 60 Vbeta primers (plus 13 Jbeta primers). Here immunoSEQ multiplex PCR was the method, and the copy in TCRdb shows in-frame clones only, minus some. The sample has 100,000 to 150,000 clones, 70% to 80% seen once; the top ten hold approximately 4%. Sequenced sample: PBMCs. The receptors were sampled from a man aged 40-55 years in good health and CMV-seropositive.

The chain recombines TRBV28 with TRBJ2-1; 13 bases are a match to TRBD2. CDR3 length: 18 amino acids. The germline V gene encodes CDR1 MDHEN and CDR2 SYDVKM. V dropped 3 bases and J dropped 3; count of bases not matched to a gene: 8. CDR3 nucleotide sequence: TGTGCCAGCAGTTTTCTACTAGCGGGAGGGCCAAGCTACAATGAGCAGTTCTTC. It is translated as CASSFLLAGGPSYNEQFF. Full variable domain (rest looked up from reference TRBV28 and TRBJ2-1): DVKVTQSSRYLVKRTGEKVFLECVQDMDHENMFWYRQDPGLGLRLIYFSYDVKMKEKGDIPEGYSVSREKKERFSLILESASTNQTSMYLCASSFLLAGGPSYNEQFFGPGTRLTVL.

This chain uses TRBV5-1 with TRBJ2-7; 10 nucleotides agree with TRBD1. From germline, CDR1 is SGHRS and CDR2 YFSETQ. V trimming: 1 base; J trimming: 7 bases; junction bases outside the gene matches: 8. This CDR3 has 15 residues. The CDR3 sequence is CASSLRGTGVGEQYF. The CDR3, as DNA: TGCGCCAGCAGCTTGAGGGGGACAGGGGTGGGTGAGCAGTACTTC.

V usage is TRBV28 and J usage is TRBJ2-3; TRBD1 agrees at 7 bases. The CDR3 runs to 13 residues. V lost 6 bases, J lost 4 bases, and 4 bases stayed unmatched. Germline lookup yields CDR1 MDHEN and CDR2 SYDVKM. The CDR3 sequence: CASSRQGADTQYF. CDR3 sequence (DNA): TGTGCCAGCAGCAGACAGGGAGCAGATACGCAGTATTTT. The whole variable domain, remainder taken from reference TRBV28 and TRBJ2-3, is DVKVTQSSRYLVKRTGEKVFLECVQDMDHENMFWYRQDPGLGLRLIYFSYDVKMKEKGDIPEGYSVSREKKERFSLILESASTNQTSMYLCASSRQGADTQYFGPGTRLTVL.

Only a few counts were recorded for this clone. The chain is built from TRBV27 and TRBJ2-1; 9 positions agree with TRBD2. The junction had 10 bases not matched to a gene; V was cut back by 6 bases and J by 4 bases. The CDR3 has 16 amino acids. Germline CDR1 reads MNHEY; CDR2 reads SMNVEV (reference sequence). CDR3 coding DNA: TGTGCCAGCAGCCTCGTAGCGGGGGACCTTTACAATGAGCAGTTCTTC. Protein product: CASSLVAGDLYNEQFF.

This clone showed up just once. The chain has TRBV5-1 and TRBJ2-3, with TRBD2 matching 7 bases. Germline values: CDR1 SGHRS, CDR2 YFSETQ. J gave up 1 base and V 3 bases, and 8 bases lay outside the gene matches. CDR3 length: 16 residues. Here the CDR3 DNA reads TGCGCCAGCAGCTCTGCTGTTAGCGGGCGCACAGATACGCAGTATTTT. This sequence encodes CASSSAVSGRTDTQYF. Filled out from reference TRBV5-1 and TRBJ2-3, the complete variable domain reads KAGVTQTPRYLIKTRGQQVTLSCSPISGHRSVSWYQQTPGQGLQFLFEYFSETQRNKGNFPGRFSGRQFSNSRSEMNVSTLELGDSALYLCASSSAVSGRTDTQYFGPGTRLTVL.

This clone was counted only a few times. V gene TRBV30 combines with J gene TRBJ2-7, with D possibly TRBD1 on 6 matching bases. CDR1 and CDR2 from the germline V gene are GTSNPN and SVGIG (reference sequence). Trimming stripped 8 bases from V and 2 bases from J, with 19 bases between. The CDR3 totals 14 residues. CDR3 bases: TGTGCCGGCTCGAAGGGTGGGGGCCCCTACGAGCAGTACTTC. Its translation is CAGSKGGGPYEQYF. Full variable domain (missing parts from reference TRBV30 and TRBJ2-7): SQTIHQWPATLVQPVGSPLSLECTVEGTSNPNLYWYRQAAGRGLQLLFYSVGIGQISSEVPQNLSASRPQDRQFILSSKKLLLSDSGFYLCAGSKGGGPYEQYFGPGTRLTVT.

The rearrangement joins TRBV5-6 to TRBJ2-1; D may be TRBD1 (7 bases). Germline assignment: CDR1 SGHDT and CDR2 YYEEEE. The CDR3 has 16 amino acids. V was shortened by 6 bases and J by 7 bases, with 23 bases between the two germline ends. CDR3 sequence reads: CASTEKRTGGSNEQFF. The DNA of the CDR3 is TGTGCCAGCACTGAAAAACGGACAGGAGGGTCGAATGAGCAGTTCTTC.

This clone came up once. The chain joins TRBV5-5 to TRBJ2-5; D may be TRBD1 (5 bases). Trimming removed 0 bases at V and 2 bases at J, with 5 bases between. The CDR3 consists of 13 residues. CDR1 and CDR2 from the germline V gene are SGHKS and YYEKEE (reference sequence). DNA of the CDR3: TGTGCCAGCAGCTTGGGACAGCAAGAGACCCAGTACTTC. It codes for CASSLGQQETQYF.

This chain uses TRBV11-2 with TRBJ1-2, with 9 bases identical to TRBD1. CDR3 length: 14 amino acids. The V gene's germline CDR1 is SGHAT and CDR2 FQNNGV. The V and J ends lost 6 bases and 6 bases, in that order; junction bases with no gene match: 8. The DNA of the CDR3 is TGTGCCAGCAGGCAGACAGGGGGTAGAGATGGCTACACCTTC. Residues: CASRQTGGRDGYTF. Looking up the rest from reference TRBV11-2 and TRBJ1-2 gives the full variable domain: EAGVAQSPRYKIIEKRQSVAFWCNPISGHATLYWYQQILGQGPKLLIQFQNNGVVDDSQLPKDRFSAERLKGVDSTLKIQPAKLEDSAVYLCASRQTGGRDGYTFGSGTRLTVV.

The J gene is TRBJ2-1, the V gene TRBV6-5; TRBD1 might be the D (5 bases). This CDR3 comprises 15 residues. The V gene's germline CDR1 is MNHEY and CDR2 SVGAGI. Trimming stripped 0 bases from V and 6 bases from J, with 12 bases between. In nucleotides, the CDR3 is TGTGCCAGCAGTTACTCCGACAGTACTTTCAATGAGCAGTTCTTC. Its protein product is CASSYSDSTFNEQFF.

This clone has more than one count but fewer than ten. The chain is built from TRBV28 and TRBJ2-1, with 11 bases lining up with TRBD1. The length of the CDR3 is 18 residues. Germline CDR1 MDHEN, CDR2 SYDVKM. V lost 6 bases and J lost 0; bases outside the gene matches: 10. The CDR3 loop is CASRAGTGGRSSYNEQFF. The DNA for the CDR3 is TGTGCCAGCAGAGCCGGGACAGGGGGTCGGAGCTCCTACAATGAGCAGTTCTTC.

This clone has more than one count but fewer than ten. The chain links TRBV4-2 to TRBJ2-1; D is possibly TRBD2 (5 bases). The germline V gene has CDR1 LGHNA and CDR2 YNFKEQ. Trimming left V 0 bases short and J 0 bases short, with 9 bases between. This CDR3 region has 16 residues. DNA of the CDR3: TGTGCCAGCAGCCAAGATGGTGGAGGCTCCTACAATGAGCAGTTCTTC. Protein: CASSQDGGGSYNEQFF.

DNA for the CDR3: TGTGCCAGCAGTACCGGGACTACGCAGTACTTC. This gives the protein CASSTGTTQYF. This sequence joins TRBV2 and TRBJ2-7, with 7 bases aligning to TRBD2. The CDR3 runs 11 residues. J lost 9 bases, V lost 5 bases, and 4 bases had no gene match. CDR1 and CDR2 from the germline V gene are SNHLY and FYNNEI. Based on the CDR3 plus reference TRBV2 and TRBJ2-7, the full variable domain is EPEVTQTPSHQVTQMGQEVILRCVPISNHLYFYWYRQILGQKVEFLVSFYNNEISEKSEIFDDQFSVERPDGSNFTLKIRSTKLEDSAMYFCASSTGTTQYFGPGTRLTVT.

This clone was seen a single time. This rearrangement joins TRBV10-3 to TRBJ1-6; 7 nucleotides align to TRBD1. Germline trimming cut 10 bases from V and 6 bases from J; bases unmatched to any gene: 6. CDR3 length: 13 amino acids. Germline V gene data show CDR1 as ENHRY and CDR2 as SYGVKD. In nucleotides, the CDR3 is TGTGCCACAAACAGGGGTCCTAATTCACCCCTCCACTTT. Translating it yields CATNRGPNSPLHF.

The chain is built from TRBV2 and TRBJ2-7, with D perhaps TRBD2 (7 bases). This CDR3 has 16 residues. V lost 1 base and J 5 bases, leaving 18 bases between the germline ends. CDR1 is SNHLY, CDR2 FYNNEI, per germline. The CDR3 DNA reads TGTGCCAGCAGTGAAGTGGGAGGGGCCTCAGGGGACGAGCAGTACTTC. This translates into CASSEVGGASGDEQYF.

The chain has TRBV19 and TRBJ1-1; 7 bases are shared with TRBD1. The CDR3 spans 13 residues. V was pared by 1 base and J by 10 bases, with 6 bases of the junction left unmatched. CDR1 and CDR2 from the germline V gene are LNHDA and SQIVND (reference sequence). The CDR3: CASSIVVGGRAFF. DNA of the CDR3: TGTGCCAGTAGTATAGTCGTAGGGGGCCGAGCTTTCTTT.

The chain couples TRBV5-4 to TRBJ2-2; TRBD1 agrees at 9 bases. The CDR3 length is 16 residues. The V gene end was trimmed by 3 bases and the J gene end by 4 bases; junction bases not matched to a gene: 7. Germline CDR1 reads SGHNT; CDR2 reads YYREEE (reference sequence). CDR3 nucleotide sequence: TGTGCCAGCAGCTCGACCGGGACAGGGCCCACCGGGGAGCTGTTTTTT. It is translated as CASSSTGTGPTGELFF. The whole variable domain, filled in from reference TRBV5-4 and TRBJ2-2, reads ETGVTQSPTHLIKTRGQQVTLRCSSQSGHNTVSWYQQALGQGPQFIFQYYREEENGRGNFPPRFSGLQFPNYSSELNVNALELDDSALYLCASSSTGTGPTGELFFGEGSRLTVL.